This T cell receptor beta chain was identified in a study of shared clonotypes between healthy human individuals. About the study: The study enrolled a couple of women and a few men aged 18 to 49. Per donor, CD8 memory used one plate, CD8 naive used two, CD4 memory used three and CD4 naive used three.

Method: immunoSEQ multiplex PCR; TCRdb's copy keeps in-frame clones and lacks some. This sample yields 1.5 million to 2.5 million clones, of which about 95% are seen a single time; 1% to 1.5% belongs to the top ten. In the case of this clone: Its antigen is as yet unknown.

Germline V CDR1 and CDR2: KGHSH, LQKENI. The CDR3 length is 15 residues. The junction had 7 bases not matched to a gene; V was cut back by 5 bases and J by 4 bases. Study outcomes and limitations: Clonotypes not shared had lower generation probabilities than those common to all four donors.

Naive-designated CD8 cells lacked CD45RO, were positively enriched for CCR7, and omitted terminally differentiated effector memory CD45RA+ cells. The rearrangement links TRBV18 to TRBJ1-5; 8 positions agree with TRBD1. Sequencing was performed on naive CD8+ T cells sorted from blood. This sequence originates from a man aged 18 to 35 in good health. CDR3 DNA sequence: TGTGCCAGCTCAGAGAGACAGGGGCAAAATCAGCCCCAGCATTTT. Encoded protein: CASSERQGQNQPQHF. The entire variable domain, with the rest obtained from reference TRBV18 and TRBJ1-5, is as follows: NAGVMQNPRHLVRRRGQEARLRCSPMKGHSHVYWYRQLPEEGLKFMVYLQKENIIDESGMPKERFSAEFPKEGPSILRIQQVVRGDSAAYFCASSERQGQNQPQHFGDGTRLSIL.